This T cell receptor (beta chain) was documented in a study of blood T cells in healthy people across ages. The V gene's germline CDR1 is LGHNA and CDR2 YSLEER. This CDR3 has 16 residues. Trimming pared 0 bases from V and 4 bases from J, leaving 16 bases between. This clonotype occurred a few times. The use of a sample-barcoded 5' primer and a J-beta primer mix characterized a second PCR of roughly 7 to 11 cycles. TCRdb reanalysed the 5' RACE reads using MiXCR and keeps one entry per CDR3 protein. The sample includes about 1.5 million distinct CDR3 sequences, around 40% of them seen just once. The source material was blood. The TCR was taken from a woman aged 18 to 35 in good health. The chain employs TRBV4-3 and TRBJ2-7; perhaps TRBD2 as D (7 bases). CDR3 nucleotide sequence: TGCGCCAGCAGCCAAGAGTTGGGGGCGGGAGCTTACGAGCAGTACTTC. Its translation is CASSQELGAGAYEQYF.